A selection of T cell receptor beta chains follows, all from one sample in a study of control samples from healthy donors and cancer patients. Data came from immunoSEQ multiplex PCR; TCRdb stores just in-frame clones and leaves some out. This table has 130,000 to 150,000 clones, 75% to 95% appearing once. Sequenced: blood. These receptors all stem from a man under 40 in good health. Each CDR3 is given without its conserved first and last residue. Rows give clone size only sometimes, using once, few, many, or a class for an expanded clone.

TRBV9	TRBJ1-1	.	ASSLRTQNTEAF
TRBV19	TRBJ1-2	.	ASSIREGGNYGYT
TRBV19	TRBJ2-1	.	ASSIMGTGPPGEQF
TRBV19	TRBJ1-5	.	ASSTRDNQPQH
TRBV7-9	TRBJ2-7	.	ASSQTGVSYEQY
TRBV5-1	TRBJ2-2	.	ASSFLDRGRGTGELF
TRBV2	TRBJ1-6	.	ASTKTGSHNSPLH
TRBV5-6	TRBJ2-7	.	ASSLAGRGTGDSYEQY
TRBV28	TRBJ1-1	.	ASSYRQGTEAF
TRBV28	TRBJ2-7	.	ASSQNNFYEQY
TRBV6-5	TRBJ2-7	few	ATTSYRIYEQY
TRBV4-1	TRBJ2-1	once	ASSQVGDNSYNEQF
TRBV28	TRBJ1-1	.	ASTRWNTEAF
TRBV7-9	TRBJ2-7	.	ASSLFGGPSSYEQY
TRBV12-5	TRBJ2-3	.	ASGSGTSGVTDTQY
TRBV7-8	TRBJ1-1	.	ASSLDIVGTEAF
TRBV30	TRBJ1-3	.	AWSTGSSGNTIY
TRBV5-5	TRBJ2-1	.	ASSLEVRSPYNEQF
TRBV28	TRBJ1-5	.	ASRTGTGGGQPQH
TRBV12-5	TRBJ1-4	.	ASGSPQGLHEKLF
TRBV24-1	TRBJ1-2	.	ATSEAGGYT
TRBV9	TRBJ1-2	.	ASSVGNRGSGYT
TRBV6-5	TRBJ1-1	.	ASSYRSQTNTEAF
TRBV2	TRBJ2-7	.	ASRGWGSYEQY
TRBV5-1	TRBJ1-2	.	ATGGQGGGYT
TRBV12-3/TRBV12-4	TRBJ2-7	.	ASSWGENYEQY
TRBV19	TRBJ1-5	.	ASRRTGGVDRNQPQH
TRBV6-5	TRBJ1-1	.	ASRRTGGQAF